This is a list of T cell receptor beta chains from one sample in a study of blood T cell repertoires in COVID-19. Clones were sequenced by immunoSEQ multiplex PCR, and TCRdb holds only the in-frame ones, with some missing. The profile covers tens of thousands of clones, with 85% to 90% appearing a single time and approximately 6.3% taken by the ten largest. Sequenced material: peripheral blood. These receptors all stem from a woman older than 75 with active COVID-19. Each CDR3 is given without its conserved first and last residue. Fields, in order: V gene, CDR3 protein.

V gene: TRBV6-1; CDR3 protein: ASSEIGTEDRSPLH
V gene: TRBV5-4; CDR3 protein: ASSFGTGDTEAF
V gene: TRBV21-1; CDR3 protein: ASRQKLPPSGRANEQF
V gene: TRBV6-1; CDR3 protein: ASSDETGLGYEQY
V gene: TRBV10-3; CDR3 protein: ATGRGELETQY
V gene: TRBV10-3; CDR3 protein: AISERQGRSLSGNTIY
V gene: TRBV10-3; CDR3 protein: AISEGSTNTGELF
V gene: TRBV28; CDR3 protein: ASKNDISTNEKLF
V gene: TRBV7-6; CDR3 protein: ASSLGGGGRLLNEQF
V gene: TRBV5-6; CDR3 protein: ASSLVAGVYEQY
V gene: TRBV11-2; CDR3 protein: ASSFDRGADTQY
V gene: TRBV6-2/TRBV6-3; CDR3 protein: ASSRDFLEQF
V gene: TRBV6-2/TRBV6-3; CDR3 protein: ASSYGQGNEQY
V gene: TRBV6-1; CDR3 protein: ASSGSGRANTGELF
V gene: TRBV11-2; CDR3 protein: ASRSFGEQY
V gene: TRBV2; CDR3 protein: ASSVEAGVYNEQF
V gene: TRBV11-3; CDR3 protein: ASSPGQGTINEQF
V gene: TRBV28; CDR3 protein: ASSSGGRSYNSPLH
V gene: TRBV7-2; CDR3 protein: ASSLVGGSSTDTQY